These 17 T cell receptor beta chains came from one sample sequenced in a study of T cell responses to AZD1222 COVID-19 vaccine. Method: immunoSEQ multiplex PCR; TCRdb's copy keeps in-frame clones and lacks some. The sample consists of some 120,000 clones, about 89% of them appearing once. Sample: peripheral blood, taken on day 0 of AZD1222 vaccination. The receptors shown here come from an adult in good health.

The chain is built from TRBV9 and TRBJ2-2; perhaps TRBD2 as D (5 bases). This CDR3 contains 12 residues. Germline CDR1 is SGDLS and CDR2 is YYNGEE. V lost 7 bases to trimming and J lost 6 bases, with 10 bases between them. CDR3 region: CASWPGAGELFF. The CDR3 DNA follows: TGTGCCAGCTGGCCCGGGGCCGGGGAGCTGTTTTTT.

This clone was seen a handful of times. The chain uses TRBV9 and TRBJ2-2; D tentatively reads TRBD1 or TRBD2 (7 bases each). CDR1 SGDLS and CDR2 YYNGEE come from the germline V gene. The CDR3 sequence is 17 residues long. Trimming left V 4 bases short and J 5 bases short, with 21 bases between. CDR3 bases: TGTGCCAGCAGCCAACAGGGGATGGTGCGGGGGACCGGGGAGCTGTTTTTT. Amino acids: CASSQQGMVRGTGELFF.

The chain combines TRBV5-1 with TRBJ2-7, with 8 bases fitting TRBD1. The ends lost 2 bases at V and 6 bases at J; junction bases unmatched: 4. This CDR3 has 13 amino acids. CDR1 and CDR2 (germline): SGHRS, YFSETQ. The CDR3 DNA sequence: TGCGCCAGCAGCTTCGGACAGGGTGGCGAGCAGTACTTC. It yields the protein CASSFGQGGEQYF. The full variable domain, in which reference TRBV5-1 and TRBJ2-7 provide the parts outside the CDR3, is KAGVTQTPRYLIKTRGQQVTLSCSPISGHRSVSWYQQTPGQGLQFLFEYFSETQRNKGNFPGRFSGRQFSNSRSEMNVSTLELGDSALYLCASSFGQGGEQYFGPGTRLTVT.

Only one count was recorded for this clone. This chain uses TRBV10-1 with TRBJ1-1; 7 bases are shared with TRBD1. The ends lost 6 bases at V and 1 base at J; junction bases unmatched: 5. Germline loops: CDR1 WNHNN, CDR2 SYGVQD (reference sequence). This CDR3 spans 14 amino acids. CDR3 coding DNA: TGCGCCAGCAGCCCCGGGACAGCGAACACTGAAGCTTTCTTT. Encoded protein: CASSPGTANTEAFF.

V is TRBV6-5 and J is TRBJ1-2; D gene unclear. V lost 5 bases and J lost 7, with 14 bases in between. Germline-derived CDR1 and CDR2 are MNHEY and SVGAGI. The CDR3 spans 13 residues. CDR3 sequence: CASSTGPVGGYTF. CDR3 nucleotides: TGTGCCAGCAGTACCGGGCCTGTGGGTGGCTACACCTTC.

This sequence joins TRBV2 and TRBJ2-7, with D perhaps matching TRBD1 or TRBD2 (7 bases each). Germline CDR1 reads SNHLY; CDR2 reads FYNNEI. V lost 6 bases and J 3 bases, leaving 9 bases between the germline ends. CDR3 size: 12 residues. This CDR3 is CASSRGGYEQYF. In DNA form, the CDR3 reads TGTGCCAGCAGCAGGGGGGGCTACGAGCAGTACTTC.

The DNA for the CDR3 is TGTGCCAGCAGCCTCTCCAGGGGAACTTTCTTT. This sequence encodes CASSLSRGTFF. The chain joins TRBV11-2 to TRBJ1-1, with a possible D match to TRBD1 (6 bases). This CDR3 has 11 amino acids. Trimming left V 5 bases short and J 12 bases short, with 13 bases between. Germline CDR1 SGHAT, CDR2 FQNNGV.

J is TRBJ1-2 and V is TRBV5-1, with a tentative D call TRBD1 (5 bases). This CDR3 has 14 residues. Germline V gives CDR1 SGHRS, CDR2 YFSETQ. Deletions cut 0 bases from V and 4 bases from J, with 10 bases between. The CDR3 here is CASSLATAVYGYTF. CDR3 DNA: TGCGCCAGCAGCTTGGCGACAGCAGTCTATGGCTACACCTTC.

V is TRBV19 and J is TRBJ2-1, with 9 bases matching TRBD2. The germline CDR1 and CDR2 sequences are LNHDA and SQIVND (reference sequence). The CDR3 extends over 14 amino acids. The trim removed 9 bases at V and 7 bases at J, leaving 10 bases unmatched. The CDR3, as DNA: TGTGCCAGCAGACTCCGTAGCGGGGGTAATGAGCAGTTCTTC. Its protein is CASRLRSGGNEQFF.

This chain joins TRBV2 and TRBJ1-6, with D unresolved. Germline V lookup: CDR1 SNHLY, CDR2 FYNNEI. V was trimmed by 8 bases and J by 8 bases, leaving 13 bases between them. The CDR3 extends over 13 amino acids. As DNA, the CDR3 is TGTGCCAGCGATCCAAACCGTTATTCACCCCTCCACTTT. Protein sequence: CASDPNRYSPLHF.

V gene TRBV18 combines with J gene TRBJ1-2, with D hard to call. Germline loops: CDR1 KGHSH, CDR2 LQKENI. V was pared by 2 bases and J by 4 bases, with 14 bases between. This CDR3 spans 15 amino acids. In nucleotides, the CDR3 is TGTGCCAGCTCACCAATACCCCTTATCGGCTATGGCTACACCTTC. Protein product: CASSPIPLIGYGYTF.

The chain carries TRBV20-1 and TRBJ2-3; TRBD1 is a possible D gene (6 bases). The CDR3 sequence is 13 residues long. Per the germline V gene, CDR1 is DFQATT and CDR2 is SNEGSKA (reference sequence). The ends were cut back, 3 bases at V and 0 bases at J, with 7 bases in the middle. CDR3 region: CSASQGSTDTQYF. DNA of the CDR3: TGCAGTGCTAGTCAGGGGAGCACAGATACGCAGTATTTT.

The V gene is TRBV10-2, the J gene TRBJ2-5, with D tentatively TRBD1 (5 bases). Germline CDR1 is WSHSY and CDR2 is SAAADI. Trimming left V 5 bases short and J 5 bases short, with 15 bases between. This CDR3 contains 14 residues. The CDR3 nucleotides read TGCGCCAGCAGTTCTACTGACAGAGTGGAGACCCAGTACTTC. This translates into CASSSTDRVETQYF.

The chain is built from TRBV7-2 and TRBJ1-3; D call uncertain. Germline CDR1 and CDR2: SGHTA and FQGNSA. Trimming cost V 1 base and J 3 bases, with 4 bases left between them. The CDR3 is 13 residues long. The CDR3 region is CASSLEGGNTIYF. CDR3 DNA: TGTGCCAGCAGCTTAGAGGGTGGAAACACCATATATTTT.

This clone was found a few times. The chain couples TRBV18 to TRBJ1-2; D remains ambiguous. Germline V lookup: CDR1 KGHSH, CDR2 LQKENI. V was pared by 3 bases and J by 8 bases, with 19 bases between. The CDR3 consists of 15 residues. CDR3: CASSPGRSGLGGYTF. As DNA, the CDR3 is TGTGCCAGCTCACCGGGGAGGTCAGGTCTGGGAGGCTACACCTTC.

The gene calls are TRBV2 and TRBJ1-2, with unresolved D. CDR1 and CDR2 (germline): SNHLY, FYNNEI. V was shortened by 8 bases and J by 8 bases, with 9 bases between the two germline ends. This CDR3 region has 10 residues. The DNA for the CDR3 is TGTGCCAGCCGACTGTACGGCTACACCTTC. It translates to CASRLYGYTF.

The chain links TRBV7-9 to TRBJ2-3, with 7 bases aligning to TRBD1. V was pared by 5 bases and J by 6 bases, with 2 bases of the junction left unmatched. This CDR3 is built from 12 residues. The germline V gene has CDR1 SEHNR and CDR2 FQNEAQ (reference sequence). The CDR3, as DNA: TGTGCCAGCAGCACAGGGGTGGATACGCAGTATTTT. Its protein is CASSTGVDTQYF.